The clone carrying this T cell receptor (beta chain) occurred many times. Its antigen is as yet unknown. Arm-PCR of CDR3 regions with iRepertoire HTBI primers generated TCR beta libraries. TCRdb re-called the multiplex PCR reads through MiXCR, storing one row per CDR3 protein. The sample has some 460,000 distinct CDR3 sequences, 15% to 20% seen once; the top ten hold roughly an eighth. The data were taken from a study of regulatory T cells in long-lasting Graves disease. The CDR3 totals 12 residues. V was clipped by 5 bases and J by 5 bases, with 13 bases between them. Germline-derived CDR1 and CDR2 are DFQATT and SNEGSKA (reference sequence). Broader study findings: TRBV28 was favored in persistent disease, as were TRBJ1-2 and TRBJ2-5.

Indicated time point: newly diagnosed GD, antithyroid drugs for less than 3 months. PBMC-derived RNA was used for the TCR library. Another study also made use of these data, one on T cells in Graves' hyperthyroidism and ophthalmopathy. That work states: Most expanded thyroid clonotypes above 0.001 recurred in blood.

Sequencing used peripheral blood mononuclear cells (PBMCs), obtained at new diagnosis, from a patient treated with antithyroid drugs. This sequence originates from a man aged 35-49 years with Graves disease. The genes are TRBV20-1 and TRBJ2-7, with D tentatively TRBD1 (5 bases). The CDR3 nucleotides read TGCAGTGCTTCAAGGTTAGGGGACGAGCAGTACTTC. Translated: CSASRLGDEQYF.